This T cell receptor (beta chain) comes out of a study of technical replicates of blood from a handful of donors. Profiled with immunoSEQ multiplex PCR; TCRdb holds only in-frame clones, not every one. This table has about 72,000 clones, about 95% appearing once. This CDR3 has 16 residues. The ends lost 5 bases at V and 0 bases at J; junction bases unmatched: 4. The germline V gene has CDR1 SGHTA and CDR2 FQGNSA. This clonotype originated in a human donor in good health. J is TRBJ1-6 and V is TRBV7-2, with 7 positions matching TRBD1. The material sequenced was T cells isolated from PBMCs. CDR3: CASSPDRSSYNSPLHF. The CDR3 DNA reads TGTGCCAGCAGCCCGGACAGGAGCTCCTATAATTCACCCCTCCACTTT. Full variable domain (remainder filled in from reference TRBV7-2 and TRBJ1-6): GAGVSQSPSNKVTEKGKDVELRCDPISGHTALYWYRQSLGQGLEFLIYFQGNSAPDKSGLPSDRFSAERTGGSVSTLTIQRTQQEDSAVYLCASSPDRSSYNSPLHFGNGTRLTVT.